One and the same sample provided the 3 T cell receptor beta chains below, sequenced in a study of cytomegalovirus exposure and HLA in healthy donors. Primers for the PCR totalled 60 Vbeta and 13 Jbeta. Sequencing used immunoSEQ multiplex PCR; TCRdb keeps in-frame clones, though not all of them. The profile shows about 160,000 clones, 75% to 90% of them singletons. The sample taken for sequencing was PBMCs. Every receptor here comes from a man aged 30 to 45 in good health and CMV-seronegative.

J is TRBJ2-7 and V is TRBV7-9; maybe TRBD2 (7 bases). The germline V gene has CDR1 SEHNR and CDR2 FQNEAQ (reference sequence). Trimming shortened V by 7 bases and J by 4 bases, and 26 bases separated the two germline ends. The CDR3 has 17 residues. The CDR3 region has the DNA TGTGCCAGCACCCTCGAGGGGGGGGCAGACTGGGGATACGAGCAGTACTTC. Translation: CASTLEGGADWGYEQYF.

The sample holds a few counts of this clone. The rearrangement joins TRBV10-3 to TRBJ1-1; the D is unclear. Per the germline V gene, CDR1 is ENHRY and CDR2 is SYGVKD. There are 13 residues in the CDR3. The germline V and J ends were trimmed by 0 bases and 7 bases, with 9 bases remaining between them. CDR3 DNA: TGTGCCATCAGTGAGTCGTCGGGGTTTGAAGCTTTCTTT. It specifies CAISESSGFEAFF.

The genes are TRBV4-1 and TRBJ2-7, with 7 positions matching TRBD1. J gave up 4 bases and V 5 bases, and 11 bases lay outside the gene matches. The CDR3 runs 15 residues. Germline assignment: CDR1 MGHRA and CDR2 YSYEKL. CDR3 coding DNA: TGCGCCAGCAGCTATCTACAGGGGTGGGCTTACGAGCAGTACTTC. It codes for CASSYLQGWAYEQYF.